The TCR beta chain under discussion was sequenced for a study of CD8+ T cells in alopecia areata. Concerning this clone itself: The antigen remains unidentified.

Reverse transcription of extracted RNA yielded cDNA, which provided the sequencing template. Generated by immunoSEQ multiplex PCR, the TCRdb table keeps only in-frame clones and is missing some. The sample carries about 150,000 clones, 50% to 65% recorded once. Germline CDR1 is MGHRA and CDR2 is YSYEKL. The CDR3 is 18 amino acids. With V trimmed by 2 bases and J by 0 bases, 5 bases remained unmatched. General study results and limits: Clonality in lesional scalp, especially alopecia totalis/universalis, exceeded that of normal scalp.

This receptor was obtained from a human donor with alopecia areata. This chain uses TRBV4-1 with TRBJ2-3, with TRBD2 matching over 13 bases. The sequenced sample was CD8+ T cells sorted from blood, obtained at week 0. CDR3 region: CASSQLPGLAGSTDTQYF. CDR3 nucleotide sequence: TGCGCCAGCAGCCAACTCCCGGGACTAGCGGGGAGCACAGATACGCAGTATTTT.